A selection of T cell receptor beta chains follows, all from one sample in a study of cytomegalovirus exposure and HLA in healthy donors. Sequencing used immunoSEQ multiplex PCR; TCRdb keeps in-frame clones, though not all of them. The repertoire consists of over 200,000 clones, with about two thirds occurring once and the leading ten covering less than 3%. Sequencing was performed on PBMCs. All receptors come from a man between 35 and 55 years old in good health and CMV-seropositive. Both conserved end residues are part of each CDR3. Each record gives: V gene, clone size, D gene, J gene, CDR3 DNA, CDR3 protein. The D gene is left open where the match is weak. Expanded clones get a size class; other rows say once, few or many, or leave the size out.

TRBV6-1	once	-	TRBJ2-7	TGTGCCAGCAGGAACAGAGCCTCCGAGCAGTACTTC	CASRNRASEQYF
TRBV14	-	TRBD2	TRBJ2-1	TGTGCCACCTCAACTAGCGGGGGTCCGAATGAGCGGTTCTTC	CATSTSGGPNERFF
TRBV6-7	-	TRBD1	TRBJ1-2	TGTGCCAGCAGTTACTCGATGGACAGGGGGCACGGGGACTATGGCTACACCTTC	CASSYSMDRGHGDYGYTF
TRBV25-1	-	-	TRBJ2-3	TGTGCCAGCAGTGATCATAGCACAGATACGCAGTATTTT	CASSDHSTDTQYF
TRBV2	-	TRBD1	TRBJ1-1	TGTGCCAGCAGGTACAGGGGGGAGAACACTGAAGCTTTCTTT	CASRYRGENTEAFF
TRBV5-1	once	TRBD2	TRBJ2-3	TGCGCCAGCAGCGGTGGCGGGACTAGCGGGGCGGATACGCAGTATTTT	CASSGGGTSGADTQYF
TRBV2	-	-	TRBJ1-4	TGTGCCAGCAGTGGGCGGTCTAATGAAAAACTGTTTTTT	CASSGRSNEKLFF
TRBV5-8	-	TRBD2	TRBJ2-1	TGTGCCAGCAGCTTATTACTAGCGGGGGGGCCTTCGTCCTACAATGAGCAGTTCTTC	CASSLLLAGGPSSYNEQFF
TRBV12-1	few	-	TRBJ1-4	TGTGCCAGCAGCCGTGAGGGCCACGCCGTCCTTGGGAATGAAAAACTGTTTTTT	CASSREGHAVLGNEKLFF
TRBV5-6	few	-	TRBJ2-1	TGTGCCAGCAGCCCGTTGCCAGGAAACAATGAGCAGTTCTTC	CASSPLPGNNEQFF
TRBV6-1	-	-	TRBJ2-1	TGTGCCAGCAGTGAAGGGGGGCTATCCATGGGGGTCCCTCACGACAATGAGCAGTTCTTC	CASSEGGLSMGVPHDNEQFF
TRBV5-6	-	TRBD2	TRBJ2-3	TGTGCCAGCAGCTTGGTTGGTAGCGGGGGGGGAGATACGCAGTATTTT	CASSLVGSGGGDTQYF
TRBV27	-	TRBD2	TRBJ2-1	TGTGCCAGCAGTCCCTCCCCGCGGGGGGGACGGAGGGGGTTCTTC	CASSPSPRGGRRGFF
TRBV6-4	-	TRBD2	TRBJ2-7	TGTGCCAGCAGTGACAGAGGACTAGTCTCCTACGAGCAGTACTTC	CASSDRGLVSYEQYF
TRBV9	-	-	TRBJ2-1	TGTGCCAGCAGCAAAACAGGGTACGGGTCCTACAATGAGCAGTTCTTC	CASSKTGYGSYNEQFF
TRBV10-3	-	-	TRBJ2-3	TGTGCCATCAGTGGAGGGAATGGGACGCAGTATTTT	CAISGGNGTQYF